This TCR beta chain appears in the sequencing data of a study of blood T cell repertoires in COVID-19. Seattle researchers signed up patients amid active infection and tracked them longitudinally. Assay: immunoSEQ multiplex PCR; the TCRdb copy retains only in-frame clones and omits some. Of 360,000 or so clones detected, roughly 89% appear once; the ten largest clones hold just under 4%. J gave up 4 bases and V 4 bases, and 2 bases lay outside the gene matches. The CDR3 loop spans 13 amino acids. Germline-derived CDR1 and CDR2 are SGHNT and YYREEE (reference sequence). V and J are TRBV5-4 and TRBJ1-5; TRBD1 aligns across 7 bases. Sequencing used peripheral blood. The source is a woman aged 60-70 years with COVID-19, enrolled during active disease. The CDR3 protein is CASSEGQNQPQHF. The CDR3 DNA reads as TGTGCCAGCAGCGAGGGACAGAATCAGCCCCAGCATTTT.